Below, 21 T cell receptor beta chains from the same sample are listed, as sequenced in a study of T cell responses to AZD1222 COVID-19 vaccine. Assay used: immunoSEQ multiplex PCR; TCRdb lists only in-frame clones, some missing. The repertoire consists of approximately 69,000 clones, with less than 85% occurring once and the leading ten covering roughly 25%. The material was peripheral blood, obtained 28 days after the second AZD1222 dose. The receptor source for this set is an adult who received the AZD1222 COVID-19 vaccine.

The V call is TRBV7-9, the J call TRBJ2-2, with D perhaps TRBD1 or TRBD2 (5 bases each). The V and J ends lost 5 bases and 0 bases respectively, with 19 bases between them. The germline gives CDR1 SEHNR, CDR2 FQNEAQ (reference sequence). The CDR3 has 18 amino acids. The CDR3 loop reads CASSIPPGRVTNTGELFF. CDR3 coding DNA: TGTGCCAGCAGCATACCACCGGGACGGGTAACGAACACCGGGGAGCTGTTTTTT.

This clone appeared many times. The chain couples TRBV6-5 to TRBJ2-3; D is uncertain. CDR1 and CDR2 from the germline V gene are MNHEY and SVGAGI. Trimming shortened V by 6 bases and J by 5 bases, and 15 bases separated the two germline ends. There are 14 residues in the CDR3. The CDR3 loop is CASSQPSLLDTQYF. In DNA form, the CDR3 reads TGTGCCAGCAGCCAACCAAGCCTCCTAGATACGCAGTATTTT.

The gene calls are TRBV5-6 and TRBJ1-2; TRBD1 aligns across 7 bases. Germline trimming cut 3 bases from V and 4 bases from J; bases unmatched to any gene: 6. Germline V CDR1 and CDR2: SGHDT, YYEEEE. The CDR3 runs to 14 residues. CDR3 nucleotide sequence: TGTGCCAGCAGCTCCGTAGACAGGGCCTATGGCTACACCTTC. Amino acids: CASSSVDRAYGYTF. Supplemented by reference TRBV5-6 and TRBJ1-2, the full variable domain reads DAGVTQSPTHLIKTRGQQVTLRCSPKSGHDTVSWYQQALGQGPQFIFQYYEEEERQRGNFPDRFSGHQFPNYSSELNVNALLLGDSALYLCASSSVDRAYGYTFGSGTRLTVV.

The V gene is TRBV25-1, the J gene TRBJ2-3, with D unresolved. Trimming left V 2 bases short and J 2 bases short, with 8 bases between. From germline, CDR1 is MGHDK and CDR2 SYGVNS. The CDR3 sequence is 14 residues long. CDR3 bases: TGTGCCAGCAGTGAAGAAGCCGCCACAGATACGCAGTATTTT. Encoded protein: CASSEEAATDTQYF.

This clone was counted once. J is TRBJ1-6 and V is TRBV10-2; no reliable D call. Trimming left V 9 bases short and J 6 bases short, with 9 bases between. The CDR3 is made up of 12 amino acids. Germline V lookup: CDR1 WSHSY, CDR2 SAAADI. In DNA, the CDR3 is TGCGCCAGTGGTCCCGGTAATTCACCCCTCCACTTT. It specifies CASGPGNSPLHF.

This clone was observed a handful of times. The chain is built from TRBV4-1 and TRBJ2-7; D possibly corresponds to TRBD2 (6 bases). Germline V CDR1 and CDR2: MGHRA, YSYEKL. This CDR3 spans 13 amino acids. Trimming took 0 bases from V and 6 from J, leaving 9 bases between them. The CDR3 DNA reads as TGCGCCAGCAGCCAAGATTTGGGGGGCGAGCAGTACTTC. It codes for CASSQDLGGEQYF.

The V gene is TRBV12-3 or TRBV12-4, the J gene TRBJ1-2, with a tentative D call TRBD1 (6 bases). V was pared by 4 bases and J by 6 bases, with 12 bases between. This CDR3 is 13 amino acids long. CDR3 nucleotide sequence: TGTGCCAGCAGTTCGCGACAGGTTCATGGCTACACCTTC. Its protein is CASSSRQVHGYTF.

This chain joins TRBV5-1 and TRBJ1-2; TRBD1 matches at 11 bases. This CDR3 comprises 15 residues. The V and J ends lost 0 bases and 8 bases, in that order; junction bases with no gene match: 6. Germline V lookup: CDR1 SGHRS, CDR2 YFSETQ. The CDR3 DNA follows: TGCGCCAGCAGCTTGGAAGGAAGGACAGGGGGCGGCTACACCTTC. The encoded protein is CASSLEGRTGGGYTF.

V usage is TRBV6-5 and J usage is TRBJ2-2; a possible D gene is TRBD2 (7 bases). CDR1 is MNHEY, CDR2 SVGAGI, per germline. The CDR3 contains 14 residues. V lost 6 bases to trimming and J lost 7 bases, with 15 bases between them. This chain's CDR3 is CASSEGGLGGELFF. The CDR3 DNA sequence: TGTGCCAGCAGCGAGGGGGGGCTCGGCGGGGAGCTGTTTTTT.

The chain carries TRBV5-1 and TRBJ2-7; TRBD2 matches 10 bases. CDR1 SGHRS and CDR2 YFSETQ come from the germline V gene. The CDR3 is 14 residues long. J gave up 6 bases and V 3 bases, and 6 bases lay outside the gene matches. The CDR3, as DNA: TGCGCCAGCAGCTCGAAGACTAGCGGGCTCGAGCAGTACTTC. Translating it yields CASSSKTSGLEQYF.

The genes are TRBV3-1 (or the pseudogene TRBV3-2) and TRBJ1-5; no clear D gene. The V and J ends lost 5 bases and 1 base respectively, with 9 bases between them. The CDR3 is made up of 14 amino acids. Germline loops: CDR1 LGHDT, CDR2 YNNKEL (reference sequence). For the CDR3, the DNA is TGTGCCAGCAGCTCTACCCCGAGCAATCAGCCCCAGCATTTT. Amino acids: CASSSTPSNQPQHF.

The rearrangement links TRBV29-1 to TRBJ1-1, with D unresolved. CDR1 SQVTM and CDR2 ANQGSEA come from the germline V gene. The V gene lost 7 bases and the J gene lost 4 bases, with 16 bases spanning the gap. The CDR3 loop spans 13 amino acids. In nucleotides, the CDR3 is TGCAGCGCCCGAGGTGGGGAGACCACTGAAGCTTTCTTT. It translates to CSARGGETTEAFF. The full variable domain, completed using reference TRBV29-1 and TRBJ1-1, is SAVISQKPSRDICQRGTSLTIQCQVDSQVTMMFWYRQQPGQSLTLIATANQGSEATYESGFVIDKFPISRPNLTFSTLTVSNMSPEDSSIYLCSARGGETTEAFFGQGTRLTVV.

This sequence joins TRBV19 and TRBJ1-6; D uncertain. V dropped 5 bases and J dropped 11 bases, with 10 bases sitting between them. This CDR3 comprises 12 residues. In germline, CDR1 is LNHDA, CDR2 SQIVND (reference sequence). The CDR3 protein is CASSSPRTPLHF. As DNA, the CDR3 is TGTGCCAGTAGTTCTCCCCGGACACCCCTCCACTTT.

The genes are TRBV10-1 and TRBJ2-7; 7 bases agree with TRBD1. CDR3 size: 14 residues. Germline assignment: CDR1 WNHNN and CDR2 SYGVQD (reference sequence). V trimming: 6 bases; J trimming: 3 bases; junction bases outside the gene matches: 8. For the CDR3, the DNA is TGCGCCAGCAGCGACGGGACAGACCTCTACGAGCAGTACTTC. Its translation: CASSDGTDLYEQYF.

Written as DNA, the CDR3 is TGTGCCAGCTCACCCGGCCCCCAAACCCAGTACTTC. Translating gives CASSPGPQTQYF. The V gene is TRBV18, the J gene TRBJ2-5, with D hard to call. Between the trimmed V and J ends, which lost 3 bases and 8 bases, there was a span of 10 bases. Germline CDR1 reads KGHSH; CDR2 reads LQKENI. This CDR3 spans 12 amino acids.

This clone has more than one count but fewer than ten. The chain couples TRBV27 to TRBJ2-1, with unresolved D. V dropped 3 bases and J dropped 1 base, with 4 bases sitting between them. CDR1 is MNHEY, CDR2 SMNVEV, per germline (reference sequence). The CDR3 contains 13 residues. The CDR3 loop is CASSFSSYNEQFF. Written as DNA, the CDR3 is TGTGCCAGCAGTTTTTCGTCCTACAATGAGCAGTTCTTC.

The CDR3 spells CATSDPGRTYGYTF. DNA of the CDR3: TGTGCCACCAGTGACCCGGGGCGGACTTATGGCTACACCTTC. V usage is TRBV24-1 and J usage is TRBJ1-2, with a possible D match to TRBD1 (5 bases). Trimming stripped 4 bases from V and 5 bases from J, with 13 bases between. The CDR3 is made up of 14 amino acids. Germline CDR1 is KGHDR and CDR2 is SFDVKD.

This clone occurred many times. The chain couples TRBV14 to TRBJ2-3; D may be TRBD2 (5 bases). This CDR3 region has 19 residues. The germline CDR1 and CDR2 sequences are SGHDN and FVKESK. V lost 0 bases and J lost 2, with 21 bases in between. CDR3 nucleotide sequence: TGTGCCAGCAGCCAAGATCGGAGGACTTCTGACAAGAACACAGATACGCAGTATTTT. This gives the protein CASSQDRRTSDKNTDTQYF.

V is TRBV28 and J is TRBJ2-1, with 11 bases that match TRBD2. CDR1 is MDHEN and CDR2 is SYDVKM in the germline V gene. The CDR3 consists of 16 residues. V shed 3 bases, J shed 9 bases, and the junction held 10 bases outside the gene matches. The CDR3 region is CASSLLTSGKRGEQFF. As DNA, the CDR3 is TGTGCCAGCAGTTTGTTGACTAGCGGGAAACGAGGTGAGCAGTTCTTC. Full variable domain (missing parts from reference TRBV28 and TRBJ2-1): DVKVTQSSRYLVKRTGEKVFLECVQDMDHENMFWYRQDPGLGLRLIYFSYDVKMKEKGDIPEGYSVSREKKERFSLILESASTNQTSMYLCASSLLTSGKRGEQFFGPGTRLTVL.

This chain uses TRBV19 with TRBJ1-2; D may be TRBD1 (5 bases). Trimming shortened V by 5 bases and J by 6 bases, and 25 bases separated the two germline ends. Germline loops: CDR1 LNHDA, CDR2 SQIVND (reference sequence). CDR3 length: 17 amino acids. DNA of the CDR3: TGTGCCAGTAGTCCGGGGGGAGGAAATGGCCCGAGGGATGGCTACACCTTC. Encoded protein: CASSPGGGNGPRDGYTF.

Only a few counts were recorded for this clone. The chain employs TRBV6-6 and TRBJ2-7, with TRBD1 matching 9 bases. The CDR3 is 14 amino acids. After removal of 5 bases from V and 4 bases from J, the junction contained 6 bases not matched to a gene. Germline V lookup: CDR1 MNHNY, CDR2 SVGAGI (reference sequence). DNA of the CDR3: TGTGCCAGCAGTACCGGACAGGGGATTTACGAGCAGTACTTC. Protein: CASSTGQGIYEQYF.